This T cell receptor (beta chain) was recorded in a study of T cell clonality in common variable immunodeficiency. CVID subjects were some 15 female and about 29 male, aged 9 to 64. Study conclusions and caveats: Fewer deletions and N-nucleotide insertions were reportedly seen in common variable immunodeficiency TCR beta sequences. Fewer TCRbeta clones were shared among CVID subjects than controls.

Generated by immunoSEQ multiplex PCR, the TCRdb table keeps only in-frame clones and is missing some. Altogether 25,000 to 35,000 clones were found in the sample, and no singletons occur. Germline V gene data show CDR1 as SGHTA and CDR2 as FQGNSA. This CDR3 spans 15 amino acids. The ends were cut back, 4 bases at V and 3 bases at J, with 13 bases in the middle. This clone was picked up many times. Its matching antigen is unknown. The CDR3 is cut off 3 residues early in the read; its end comes from the germline J gene. This receptor was taken from a human donor with common variable immunodeficiency. The chain employs TRBV7-2 and TRBJ1-5; weak D call: TRBD1 (6 bases). The specimen was peripheral blood mononuclear cells. CDR3: CASSYQQGNNQPQHF. Incomplete CDR3 DNA: TGTGCCAGCAGCTACCAACAGGGAAACAATCAGCCC.